These 27 T cell receptor beta chains share one sample of origin, sequenced in a study of T cell repertoires in cytomegalovirus infection (dated by TCRdb to the late 2010s). No antigen has been assigned to these receptors. The sample's treatment or condition label, decoded: in vitro stimulation with specific CMV peptide epitopes to enrich CMV-specific T cells. The sequencer listed for this sample is Illumina HiSeq 1500. Using fastp trimming at Q25 and MiXCR clonotype assembly, TCRdb reanalyzed the public sequencing data and kept in-frame beta chains. Rows with one shared CDR3 protein collapse into an entry with the most common genes and DNA. The sample contains about 52,000 distinct CDR3 sequences, 20% of them found a single time. Around 77% of the sample is taken by the ten largest. Sample: CD8+ T cells from cultured PBMCs, taken from culture after CMV antigen stimulation. These receptors were taken from a human donor in good health (CMV status not recorded). Some clones in this sample may be carry-over from other donors' samples.

This clonotype has just a few counts. CDR3 nucleotides: TGTGCCAGCAGTTGGACAGATTCGAACACTGAAGCTTTCTTT. It encodes CASSWTDSNTEAFF. The V call is TRBV6-1, the J call TRBJ1-1; tentative D call: TRBD1 (6 bases). This CDR3 has 14 residues. Germline V gives CDR1 MNHNS, CDR2 SASEGT. The V end was cut by 5 bases, the J end by 1 base, with 11 bases between.

The chain employs TRBV27 and TRBJ1-2; perhaps TRBD1 as D (5 bases). This CDR3 is built from 17 residues. From germline, CDR1 is MNHEY and CDR2 SMNVEV (reference sequence). The V end was cut by 7 bases, the J end by 4 bases, with 25 bases between. CDR3 sequence reads: CASTLRTGQGGPYGYTF. The CDR3 coding sequence is TGTGCCAGCACCCTCCGAACCGGACAAGGAGGGCCCTATGGCTACACCTTC.

This clonotype showed up just a few times. V usage is TRBV12-3 or TRBV12-4 and J usage is TRBJ2-7, with D unresolved. The CDR3 is 12 residues long. With 4 bases removed from V and 5 bases from J, the gap between germline ends came to 9 bases. CDR3 bases: TGTGCCAGCAGTTCCCTGCGCGACGAGCAGTACTTC. This encodes CASSSLRDEQYF.

This clonotype turned up a few times. The chain recombines TRBV7-6 with TRBJ2-3; D is perhaps TRBD2 (5 bases). Germline loops: CDR1 SGHVS, CDR2 FNYEAQ. V was trimmed by 4 bases and J by 2 bases, leaving 13 bases between them. The CDR3 is made up of 15 amino acids. CDR3 nucleotides: TGTGCCAGCAGCTACAGAGACTATTACACAGATACGCAGTATTTT. Translation: CASSYRDYYTDTQYF.

The V and J genes are TRBV7-2 and TRBJ1-3; D remains ambiguous. CDR1 and CDR2 (germline): SGHTA, FQGNSA. The CDR3 is 15 residues long. V gave up 5 bases and J gave up 0 bases, with 11 bases separating them. This CDR3 is CASSPIEDSGNTIYF. The DNA for the CDR3 is TGTGCCAGCAGCCCCATTGAAGACTCTGGAAACACCATATATTTT.

This clonotype was counted a few times. The J gene is TRBJ2-7, the V gene TRBV6-2 or TRBV6-3, with 8 bases fitting TRBD1. The J segment lost 11 bases and the V segment lost 6 bases, leaving 6 bases of the junction unmatched. Germline assignment: CDR1 MNHEY and CDR2 SVGEGT. This CDR3 is built from 11 residues. CDR3 residues: CASRFHRGEYF. The DNA for the CDR3 is TGTGCCAGCAGATTCCACAGGGGGGAGTACTTC.

V is TRBV27 and J is TRBJ2-4; TRBD2 might be the D (7 bases). Germline CDR1 MNHEY, CDR2 SMNVEV (reference sequence). The CDR3 is 15 residues long. With 11 bases removed from V and 0 bases from J, the gap between germline ends came to 17 bases. CDR3 sequence: CARGAEDLAKNIQYF. The CDR3, as DNA: TGTGCCCGGGGGGCCGAAGACCTAGCCAAAAACATTCAGTACTTC.

There are a few counts of this clonotype. The V gene is TRBV10-2, the J gene TRBJ2-1; D is unclear. Looked up from germline, CDR1 is WSHSY and CDR2 is SAAADI. Trimming shortened V by 7 bases and J by 2 bases, and 18 bases separated the two germline ends. The length of the CDR3 is 16 residues. CDR3 sequence reads: CASTTSALGAYNEQFF. The CDR3 DNA reads as TGCGCCAGCACTACCAGCGCCCTCGGTGCCTACAATGAGCAGTTCTTC.

As concerns this clonotype: At one of its ends the junction is not consistent with the germline gene, which may arise from a read error. The V call is TRBV6-5, the J call TRBJ2-7; 7 bases match TRBD1. Germline loops: CDR1 MNHEY, CDR2 SVGAGI. The CDR3 runs 16 residues. The chain's CDR3 is CASSSRQGVWVYEQNF. CDR3 bases: TGTGCCAGCAGCTCGAGACAGGGCGTGTGGGTTTACGAGCAGAACTTC.

This clonotype has just a few counts. The chain recombines TRBV7-6 with TRBJ1-1; D is ambiguous. CDR1 and CDR2 from the germline V gene are SGHVS and FNYEAQ. V was cut by 2 bases and J by 4 bases, with 11 bases left in between. This CDR3 is 14 amino acids long. Written as DNA, the CDR3 is TGTGCCAGCAGCTTAAGTCCGCTTGGCACTGAAGCTTTCTTT. Its protein product is CASSLSPLGTEAFF. Full variable domain (missing parts from reference TRBV7-6 and TRBJ1-1): GAGVSQSPRYKVTKRGQDVALRCDPISGHVSLYWYRQALGQGPEFLTYFNYEAQQDKSGLPNDRFSAERPEGSISTLTIQRTEQRDSAMYRCASSLSPLGTEAFFGQGTRLTVV.

The genes are TRBV12-3 or TRBV12-4 and TRBJ2-1; 8 nucleotides align to TRBD1. J was trimmed by 7 bases and V by 5 bases; bases with no gene match: 7. This CDR3 is built from 14 residues. The DNA for the CDR3 is TGTGCCAGCAGTACAAACACAGGGGGGAATGAGCAGTTCTTC. Amino acid sequence: CASSTNTGGNEQFF.

The V and J genes are TRBV4-1 and TRBJ2-7, with D unclear. Trimming stripped 0 bases from V and 1 base from J, with 7 bases between. Germline V gene lookup returns CDR1 MGHRA and CDR2 YSYEKL. The CDR3 is 14 amino acids. CDR3 residues: CASSQEARSYEQYF. The CDR3 coding sequence is TGCGCCAGCAGCCAAGAGGCCAGATCCTACGAGCAGTACTTC.

The chain carries TRBV13 and TRBJ2-3, with D possibly matching TRBD1 (7 bases). The V gene's germline CDR1 is PRHDT and CDR2 FYEKMQ (reference sequence). Trimming removed 5 bases from V and 2 bases from J, with 20 bases in between. The CDR3 covers 17 residues. CDR3 sequence: CASSDRYNRGLTDTQYF. The CDR3 nucleotides are TGTGCCAGCAGCGACCGGTATAACAGGGGACTCACAGATACGCAGTATTTT.

This clonotype was observed at least ten times. The chain couples TRBV7-8 to TRBJ1-6; D unclear. V was cut by 0 bases and J by 5 bases, with 14 bases left in between. CDR3 size: 17 residues. The V gene's germline CDR1 is SGHVS and CDR2 FQNEAQ. CDR3 residues: CASSLAKVRDHNSPLHF. The CDR3 nucleotides read TGTGCCAGCAGCTTAGCGAAGGTCCGGGATCATAATTCACCCCTCCACTTT.

This clonotype was recorded a few times. V and J are TRBV10-3 and TRBJ1-1, with TRBD1 as a possible D gene (6 bases). The CDR3 sequence is 16 residues long. CDR1 and CDR2 (germline): ENHRY, SYGVKD. Trimming removed 6 bases at V and 0 bases at J, with 17 bases between. CDR3: CAIRNTGGKVNTEAFF. CDR3 coding DNA: TGTGCCATCAGGAATACGGGGGGCAAGGTGAACACTGAAGCTTTCTTT.

In its sample, this clonotype was seen a few times. DNA of the CDR3: TGTGCCAGCAGTTACTCGACCACATATGGCTACACCTTC. Translating it yields CASSYSTTYGYTF. The V gene is TRBV6-6, the J gene TRBJ1-2; D is ambiguous. There are 13 residues in the CDR3. The germline V gene has CDR1 MNHNY and CDR2 SVGAGI (reference sequence). The ends were cut back, 0 bases at V and 5 bases at J, with 7 bases in the middle.

This clonotype was detected a few times. The genes are TRBV7-9 and TRBJ2-7, with 9 bases aligning to TRBD1. The germline V gene encodes CDR1 SEHNR and CDR2 FQNEAQ (reference sequence). Trimming cost V 5 bases and J 4 bases; bases outside gene matches: 12. The CDR3 loop spans 16 amino acids. DNA of the CDR3: TGTGCCAGCAGCCCCCGGGACAGGGCCCCCCAATACGAGCAGTACTTC. Protein product: CASSPRDRAPQYEQYF.

This clonotype was detected only a few times. This chain links TRBV7-2 with TRBJ2-1; 15 positions match TRBD2. This CDR3 is built from 20 residues. V was clipped by 2 bases and J by 0 bases; unmatched bases: 8. CDR1 and CDR2 (germline): SGHTA, FQGNSA. This CDR3 is CASSLHPGLAGGNSYNEQFF. Written as DNA, the CDR3 is TGTGCCAGCAGCTTACACCCGGGACTAGCGGGGGGAAACTCCTACAATGAGCAGTTCTTC.

This clonotype was seen more than once but under ten times. The rearrangement joins TRBV7-9 to TRBJ1-2; TRBD1 agrees at 9 bases. V gave up 5 bases and J gave up 6 bases; unmatched junction bases: 10. The V gene's germline CDR1 is SEHNR and CDR2 FQNEAQ (reference sequence). The CDR3 has 15 amino acids. This chain's CDR3 is CASSPGQGGRDGYTF. In nucleotides, the CDR3 is TGTGCCAGCAGCCCGGGACAGGGTGGAAGGGATGGCTACACCTTC. The full variable domain, rest sourced from reference TRBV7-9 and TRBJ1-2, is DTGVSQNPRHKITKRGQNVTFRCDPISEHNRLYWYRQTLGQGPEFLTYFQNEAQLEKSRLLSDRFSAERPKGSFSTLEIQRTEQGDSAMYLCASSPGQGGRDGYTFGSGTRLTVV.

This clonotype showed up just a few times. The CDR3 loop is CAIRALAGALGTDTQYF. The CDR3 nucleotides read TGTGCCATCAGGGCTCTAGCGGGGGCGCTTGGCACAGATACGCAGTATTTT. The chain employs TRBV10-3 and TRBJ2-3, with 10 bases matching TRBD2. Germline V gene lookup returns CDR1 ENHRY and CDR2 SYGVKD. The CDR3 is made up of 17 amino acids. J gave up 1 base and V 6 bases, and 10 bases lay outside the gene matches.

The chain links TRBV29-1 to TRBJ2-5; 10 nucleotides align to TRBD2. CDR1 SQVTM and CDR2 ANQGSEA come from the germline V gene. The junction had 10 bases not matched to a gene; V was cut back by 7 bases and J by 5 bases. This CDR3 is built from 14 residues. The CDR3 DNA is TGCAGCGCCCTGGGTAGCGGGGGGCGGGAGACCCAGTACTTC. The encoded protein is CSALGSGGRETQYF.

A note on this clonotype: A junction end diverges from the germline sequence, so it may reflect a read error. The gene calls are TRBV7-6 and TRBJ2-2; D might be TRBD1 or TRBD2, each matching 6 bases. The germline V gene encodes CDR1 SGHVS and CDR2 FNYEAQ. CDR3 length equals 16 residues. CDR3 residues: CASSTPLQGWPRELFF. The CDR3 DNA reads TGTGCCAGCAGCACCCCTCTGCAGGGGTGGCCCCGGGAGCTATTTTTT. The full variable domain, completed using reference TRBV7-6 and TRBJ2-2, is GAGVSQSPRYKVTKRGQDVALRCDPISGHVSLYWYRQALGQGPEFLTYFNYEAQQDKSGLPNDRFSAERPEGSISTLTIQRTEQRDSAMYRCASSTPLQGWPRELFFGEGSRLTVL.

This clonotype came up once. The rearrangement joins TRBV7-2 to TRBJ2-7, with 8 nucleotides matching TRBD1. Germline V gene lookup returns CDR1 SGHTA and CDR2 FQGNSA. The V segment lost 5 bases and the J segment 5 bases; nucleotides outside the gene matches: 8. The CDR3 loop spans 14 amino acids. CDR3 sequence reads: CASSPRDRTDEQYF. For the CDR3, the DNA is TGTGCCAGCAGCCCAAGGGACAGGACCGACGAGCAGTACTTC. The entire variable domain, with the rest obtained from reference TRBV7-2 and TRBJ2-7, is as follows: GAGVSQSPSNKVTEKGKDVELRCDPISGHTALYWYRQSLGQGLEFLIYFQGNSAPDKSGLPSDRFSAERTGGSVSTLTIQRTQQEDSAVYLCASSPRDRTDEQYFGPGTRLTVT.

DNA of the CDR3: TGTGCCAGCAGACCTACTAGCGGGGAGTACAATGAGCAGTTCTTC. This gives the protein CASRPTSGEYNEQFF. The V call is TRBV5-5, the J call TRBJ2-1, with TRBD2 matching 10 bases. Germline-derived CDR1 and CDR2 are SGHKS and YYEKEE (reference sequence). J lost 4 bases, V lost 5 bases, and 6 bases had no gene match. This CDR3 contains 15 residues.

This clonotype was seen ten or more times. V and J are TRBV11-2 and TRBJ1-1; D gene uncertain. Trimming removed 7 bases at V and 0 bases at J, with 21 bases between. Germline loops: CDR1 SGHAT, CDR2 FQNNGV. CDR3 length equals 17 residues. CDR3 nucleotide sequence: TGTGCCAGCACCGCAACCGGCACCCTCGGGTTGAACACTGAAGCTTTCTTT. Protein product: CASTATGTLGLNTEAFF.

This clonotype was observed a few times. The chain has TRBV6-2 or TRBV6-3 and TRBJ1-5; TRBD1 might be the D (5 bases). This CDR3 spans 15 amino acids. V shed 7 bases and J shed 0 bases, with 13 bases lying between them. CDR1 MNHEY and CDR2 SVGEGT come from the germline V gene. The CDR3 spells CASTSDRYSNQPQHF. The DNA of the CDR3 is TGTGCCAGCACTTCCGACAGATATAGCAATCAGCCCCAGCATTTT.

V usage is TRBV11-2 and J usage is TRBJ2-7; 10 bases agree with TRBD1. Germline V CDR1 and CDR2: SGHAT, FQNNGV. V lost 4 bases to trimming and J lost 1 base; unmatched junction nucleotides: 10. The CDR3 consists of 17 residues. CDR3 nucleotides: TGTGCCAGCAGCTCGGCAGTAGACAGGGGGCTTTCCTACGAGCAGTACTTC. Protein: CASSSAVDRGLSYEQYF.